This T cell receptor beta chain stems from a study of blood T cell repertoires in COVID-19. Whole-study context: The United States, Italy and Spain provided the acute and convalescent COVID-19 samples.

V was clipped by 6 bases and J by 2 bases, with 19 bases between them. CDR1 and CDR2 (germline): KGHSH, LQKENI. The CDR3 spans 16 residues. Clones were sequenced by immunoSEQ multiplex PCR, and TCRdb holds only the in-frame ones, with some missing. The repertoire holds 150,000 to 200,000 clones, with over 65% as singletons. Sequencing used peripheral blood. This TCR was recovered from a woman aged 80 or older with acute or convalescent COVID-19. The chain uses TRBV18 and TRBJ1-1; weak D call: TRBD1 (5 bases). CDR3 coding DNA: TGTGCCAGCTCCCCCCCTATGGGGGGTCATAACACTGAAGCTTTCTTT. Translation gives CASSPPMGGHNTEAFF. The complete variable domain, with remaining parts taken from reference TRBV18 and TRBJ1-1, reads NAGVMQNPRHLVRRRGQEARLRCSPMKGHSHVYWYRQLPEEGLKFMVYLQKENIIDESGMPKERFSAEFPKEGPSILRIQQVVRGDSAAYFCASSPPMGGHNTEAFFGQGTRLTVV.